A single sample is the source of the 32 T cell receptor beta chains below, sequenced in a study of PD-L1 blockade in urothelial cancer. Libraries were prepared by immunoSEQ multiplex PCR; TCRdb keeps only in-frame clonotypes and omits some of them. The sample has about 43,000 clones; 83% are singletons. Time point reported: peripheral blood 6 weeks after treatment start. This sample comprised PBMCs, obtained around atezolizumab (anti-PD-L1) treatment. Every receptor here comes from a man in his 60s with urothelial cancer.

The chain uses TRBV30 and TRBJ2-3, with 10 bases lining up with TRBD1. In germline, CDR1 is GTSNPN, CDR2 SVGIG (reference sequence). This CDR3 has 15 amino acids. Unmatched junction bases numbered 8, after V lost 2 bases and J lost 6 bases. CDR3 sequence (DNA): TGTGCCTGGAGTTTCCGACAGGGGGCATGGGATACGCAGTATTTT. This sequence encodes CAWSFRQGAWDTQYF. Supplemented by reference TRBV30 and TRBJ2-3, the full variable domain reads SQTIHQWPATLVQPVGSPLSLECTVEGTSNPNLYWYRQAAGRGLQLLFYSVGIGQISSEVPQNLSASRPQDRQFILSSKKLLLSDSGFYLCAWSFRQGAWDTQYFGPGTRLTVL.

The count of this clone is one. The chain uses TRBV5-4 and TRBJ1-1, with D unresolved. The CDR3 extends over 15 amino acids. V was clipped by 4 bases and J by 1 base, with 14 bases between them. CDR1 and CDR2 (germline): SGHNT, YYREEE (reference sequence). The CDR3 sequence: CASSGRETPNTEAFF. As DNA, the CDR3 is TGTGCCAGCAGCGGTAGGGAGACCCCGAACACTGAAGCTTTCTTT.

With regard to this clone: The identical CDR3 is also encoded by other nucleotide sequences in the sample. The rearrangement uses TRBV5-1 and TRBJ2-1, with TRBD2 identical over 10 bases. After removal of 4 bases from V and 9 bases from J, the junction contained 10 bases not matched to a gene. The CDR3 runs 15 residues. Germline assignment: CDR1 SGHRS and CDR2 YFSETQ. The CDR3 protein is CASSLGSGGAGEQFF. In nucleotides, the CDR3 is TGCGCCAGCAGCCTAGGGAGCGGGGGGGCCGGTGAGCAGTTCTTC.

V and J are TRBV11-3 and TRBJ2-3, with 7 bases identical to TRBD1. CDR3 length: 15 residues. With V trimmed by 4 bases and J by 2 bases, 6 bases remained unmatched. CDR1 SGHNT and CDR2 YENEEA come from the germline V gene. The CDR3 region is CASSSGQAFTDTQYF. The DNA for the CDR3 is TGTGCCAGCAGCTCCGGACAGGCCTTCACAGATACGCAGTATTTT. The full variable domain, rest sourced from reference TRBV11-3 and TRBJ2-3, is EAGVVQSPRYKIIEKKQPVAFWCNPISGHNTLYWYLQNLGQGPELLIRYENEEAVDDSQLPKDRFSAERLKGVDSTLKIQPAELGDSAVYLCASSSGQAFTDTQYFGPGTRLTVL.

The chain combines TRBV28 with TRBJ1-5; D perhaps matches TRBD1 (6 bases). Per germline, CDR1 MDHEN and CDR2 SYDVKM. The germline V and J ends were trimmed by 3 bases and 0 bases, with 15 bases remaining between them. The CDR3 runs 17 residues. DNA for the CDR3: TGTGCCAGCAGTTTTACGGGACAAACTTTTAGCAATCAGCCCCAGCATTTT. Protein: CASSFTGQTFSNQPQHF.

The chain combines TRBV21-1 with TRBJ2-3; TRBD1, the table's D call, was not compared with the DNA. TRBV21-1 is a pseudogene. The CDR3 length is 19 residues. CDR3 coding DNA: TGTGCCAGCAGCAAAAGGGAGAAGCTGGGGGCTGTCGGGACAGATACGCAGTATTTT. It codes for CASSKREKLGAVGTDTQYF.

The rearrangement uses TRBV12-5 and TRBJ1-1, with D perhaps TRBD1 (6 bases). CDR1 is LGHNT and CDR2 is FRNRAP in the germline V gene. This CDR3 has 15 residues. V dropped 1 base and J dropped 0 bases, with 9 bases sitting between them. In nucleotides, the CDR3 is TGTGCTAGTGGTTTGGGTACAGGGATGAACACTGAAGCTTTCTTT. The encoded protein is CASGLGTGMNTEAFF. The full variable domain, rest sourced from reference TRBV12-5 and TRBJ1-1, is DARVTQTPRHKVTEMGQEVTMRCQPILGHNTVFWYRQTMMQGLELLAYFRNRAPLDDSGMPKDRFSAEMPDATLATLKIQPSEPRDSAVYFCASGLGTGMNTEAFFGQGTRLTVV.

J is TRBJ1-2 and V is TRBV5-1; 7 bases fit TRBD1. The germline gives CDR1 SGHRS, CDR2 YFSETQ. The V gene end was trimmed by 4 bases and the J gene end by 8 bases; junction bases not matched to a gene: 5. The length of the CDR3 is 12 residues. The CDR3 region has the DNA TGCGCCAGCAGCCAAACAGGGGTCGGCTACACCTTC. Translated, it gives CASSQTGVGYTF.

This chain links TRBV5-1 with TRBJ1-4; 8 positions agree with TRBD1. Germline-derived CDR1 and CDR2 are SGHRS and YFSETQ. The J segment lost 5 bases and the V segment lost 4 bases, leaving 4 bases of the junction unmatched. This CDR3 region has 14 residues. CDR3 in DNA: TGCGCCAGCAGCCCGACAGGGGAGAATGAAAAACTGTTTTTT. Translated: CASSPTGENEKLFF.

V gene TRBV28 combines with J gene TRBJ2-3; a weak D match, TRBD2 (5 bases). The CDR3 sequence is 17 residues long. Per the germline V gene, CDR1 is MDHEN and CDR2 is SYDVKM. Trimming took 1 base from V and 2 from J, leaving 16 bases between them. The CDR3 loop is CASSLLTGLLNTDTQYF. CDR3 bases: TGTGCCAGCAGTTTATTAACGGGGTTACTAAACACAGATACGCAGTATTTT.

The CDR3 loop is CASSSIGGEQYF. The CDR3 DNA is TGTGCCAGCAGTTCGATAGGGGGTGAGCAGTACTTC. The chain employs TRBV2 and TRBJ2-7; D perhaps matches TRBD1 (6 bases). Germline values: CDR1 SNHLY, CDR2 FYNNEI. The CDR3 has 12 amino acids. Trimming removed 5 bases from V and 7 bases from J, with 12 bases in between.

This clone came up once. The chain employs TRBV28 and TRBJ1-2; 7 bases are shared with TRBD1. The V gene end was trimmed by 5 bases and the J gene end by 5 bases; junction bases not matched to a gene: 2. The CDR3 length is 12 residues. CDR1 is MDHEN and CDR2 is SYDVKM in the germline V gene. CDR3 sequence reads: CASSTQGYGYTF. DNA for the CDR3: TGTGCCAGCAGTACACAGGGGTATGGCTACACCTTC.

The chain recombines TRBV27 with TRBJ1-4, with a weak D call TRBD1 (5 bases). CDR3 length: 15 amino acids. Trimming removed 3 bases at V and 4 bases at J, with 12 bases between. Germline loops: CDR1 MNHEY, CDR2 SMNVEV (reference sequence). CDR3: CASSLERQGNEKLFF. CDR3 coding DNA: TGTGCCAGCAGTTTGGAACGCCAGGGTAATGAAAAACTGTTTTTT.

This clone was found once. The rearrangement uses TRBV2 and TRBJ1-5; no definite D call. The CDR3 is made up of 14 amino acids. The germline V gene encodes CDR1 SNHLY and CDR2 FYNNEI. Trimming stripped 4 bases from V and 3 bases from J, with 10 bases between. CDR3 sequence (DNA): TGTGCCAGCAGTGGGTGGGCAGCCAATCAGCCCCAGCATTTT. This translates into CASSGWAANQPQHF.

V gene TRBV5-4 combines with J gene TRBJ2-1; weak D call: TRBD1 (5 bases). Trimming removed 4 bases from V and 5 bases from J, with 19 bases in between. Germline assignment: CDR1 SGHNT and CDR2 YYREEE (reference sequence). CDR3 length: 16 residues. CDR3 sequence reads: CASSPPGQEKHNEQFF. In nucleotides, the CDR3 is TGTGCCAGCAGCCCCCCAGGGCAGGAAAAACACAATGAGCAGTTCTTC.

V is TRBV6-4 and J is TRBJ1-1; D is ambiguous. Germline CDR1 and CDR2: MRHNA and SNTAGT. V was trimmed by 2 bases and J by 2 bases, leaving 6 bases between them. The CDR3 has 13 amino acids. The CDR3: CASSDGDNTEAFF. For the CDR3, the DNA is TGTGCCAGCAGTGACGGAGATAACACTGAAGCTTTCTTT.

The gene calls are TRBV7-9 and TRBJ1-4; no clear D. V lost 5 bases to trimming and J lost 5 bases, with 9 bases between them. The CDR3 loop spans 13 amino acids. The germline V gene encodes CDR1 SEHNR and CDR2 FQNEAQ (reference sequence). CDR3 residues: CASSKRENEKLFF. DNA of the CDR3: TGTGCCAGCAGCAAGCGGGAGAATGAAAAACTGTTTTTT. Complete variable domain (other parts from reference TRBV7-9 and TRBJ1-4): DTGVSQNPRHKITKRGQNVTFRCDPISEHNRLYWYRQTLGQGPEFLTYFQNEAQLEKSRLLSDRFSAERPKGSFSTLEIQRTEQGDSAMYLCASSKRENEKLFFGSGTQLSVL.

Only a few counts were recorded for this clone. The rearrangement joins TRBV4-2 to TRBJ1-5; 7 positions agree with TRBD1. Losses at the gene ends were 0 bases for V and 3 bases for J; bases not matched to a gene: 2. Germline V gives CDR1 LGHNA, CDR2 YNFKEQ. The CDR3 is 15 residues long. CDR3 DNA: TGTGCCAGCAGCCAAGACGGGACAGACAATCAGCCCCAGCATTTT. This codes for CASSQDGTDNQPQHF.

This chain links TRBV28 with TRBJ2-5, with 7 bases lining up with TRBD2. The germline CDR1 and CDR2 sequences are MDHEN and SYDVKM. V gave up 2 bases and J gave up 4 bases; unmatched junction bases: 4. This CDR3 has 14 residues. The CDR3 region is CASSLTSAGETQYF. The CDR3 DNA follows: TGTGCCAGCAGTTTAACTAGCGCCGGAGAGACCCAGTACTTC.

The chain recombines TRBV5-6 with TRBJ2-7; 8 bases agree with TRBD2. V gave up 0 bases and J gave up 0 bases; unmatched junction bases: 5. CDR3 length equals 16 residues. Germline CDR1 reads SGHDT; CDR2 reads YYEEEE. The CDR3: CASSLDSGGSSYEQYF. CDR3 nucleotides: TGTGCCAGCAGCTTGGACAGCGGGGGAAGCTCCTACGAGCAGTACTTC.

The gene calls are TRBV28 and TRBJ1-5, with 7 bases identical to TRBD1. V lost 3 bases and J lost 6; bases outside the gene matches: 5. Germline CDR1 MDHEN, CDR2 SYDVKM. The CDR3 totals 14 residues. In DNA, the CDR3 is TGTGCCAGCAGTTTGAACCAGGGGGGTCAGCCCCAGCATTTT. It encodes CASSLNQGGQPQHF.

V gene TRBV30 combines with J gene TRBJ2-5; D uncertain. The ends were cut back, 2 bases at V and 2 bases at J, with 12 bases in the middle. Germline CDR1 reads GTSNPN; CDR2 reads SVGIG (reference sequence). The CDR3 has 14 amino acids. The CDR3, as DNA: TGTGCCTGGAGTAATAGCCCCCAACAAGAGACCCAGTACTTC. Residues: CAWSNSPQQETQYF. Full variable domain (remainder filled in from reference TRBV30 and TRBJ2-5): SQTIHQWPATLVQPVGSPLSLECTVEGTSNPNLYWYRQAAGRGLQLLFYSVGIGQISSEVPQNLSASRPQDRQFILSSKKLLLSDSGFYLCAWSNSPQQETQYFGPGTRLLVL.

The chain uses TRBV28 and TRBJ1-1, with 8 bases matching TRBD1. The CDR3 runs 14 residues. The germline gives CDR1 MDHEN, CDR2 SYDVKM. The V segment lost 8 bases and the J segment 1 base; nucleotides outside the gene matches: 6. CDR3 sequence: CASHKQGGNTEAFF. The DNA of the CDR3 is TGTGCCAGCCATAAACAGGGGGGGAACACTGAAGCTTTCTTT.

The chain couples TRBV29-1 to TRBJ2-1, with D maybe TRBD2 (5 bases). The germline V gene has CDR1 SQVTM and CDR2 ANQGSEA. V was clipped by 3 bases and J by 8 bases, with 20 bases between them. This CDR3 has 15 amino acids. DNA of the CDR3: TGCAGCGTTGATGGTGTAGGGCCTCTGGACTATGAGCAGTTCTTC. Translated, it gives CSVDGVGPLDYEQFF.

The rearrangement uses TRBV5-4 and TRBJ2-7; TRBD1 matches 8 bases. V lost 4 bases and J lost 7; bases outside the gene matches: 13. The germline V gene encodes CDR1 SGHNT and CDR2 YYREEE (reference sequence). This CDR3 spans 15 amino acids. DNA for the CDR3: TGTGCCAGCAGCCTGGGGACAGGCAACCTACGGGAGCAGTACTTC. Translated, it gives CASSLGTGNLREQYF.

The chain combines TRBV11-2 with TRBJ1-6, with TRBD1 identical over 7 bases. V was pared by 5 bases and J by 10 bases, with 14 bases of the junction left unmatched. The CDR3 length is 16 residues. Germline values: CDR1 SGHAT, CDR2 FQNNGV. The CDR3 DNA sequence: TGTGCCAGCAGCGCCTCAGACAGGGTAAAACGATCACCCCTCCACTTT. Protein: CASSASDRVKRSPLHF.

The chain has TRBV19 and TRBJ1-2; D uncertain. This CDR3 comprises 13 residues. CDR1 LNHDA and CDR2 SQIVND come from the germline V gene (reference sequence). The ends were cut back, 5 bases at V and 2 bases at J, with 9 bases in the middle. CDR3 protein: CASSGPTNYGYTF. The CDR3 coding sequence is TGTGCCAGTAGTGGGCCTACAAACTATGGCTACACCTTC.

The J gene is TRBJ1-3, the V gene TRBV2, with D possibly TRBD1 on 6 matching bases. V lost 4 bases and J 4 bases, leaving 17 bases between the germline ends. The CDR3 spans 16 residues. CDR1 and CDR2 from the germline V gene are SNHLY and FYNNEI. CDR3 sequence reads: CASSATQGSFGNTIYF. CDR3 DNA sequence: TGTGCCAGCAGTGCCACTCAGGGGAGCTTCGGAAACACCATATATTTT. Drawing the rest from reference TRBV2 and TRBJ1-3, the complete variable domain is EPEVTQTPSHQVTQMGQEVILRCVPISNHLYFYWYRQILGQKVEFLVSFYNNEISEKSEIFDDQFSVERPDGSNFTLKIRSTKLEDSAMYFCASSATQGSFGNTIYFGEGSWLTVV.

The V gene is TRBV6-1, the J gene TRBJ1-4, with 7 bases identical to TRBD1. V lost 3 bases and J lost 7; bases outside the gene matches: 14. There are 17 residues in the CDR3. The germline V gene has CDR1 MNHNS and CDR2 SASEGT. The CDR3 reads CASSDGRGQVESEKLFF. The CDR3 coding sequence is TGTGCCAGCAGTGACGGGAGGGGGCAGGTGGAAAGTGAAAAACTGTTTTTT.

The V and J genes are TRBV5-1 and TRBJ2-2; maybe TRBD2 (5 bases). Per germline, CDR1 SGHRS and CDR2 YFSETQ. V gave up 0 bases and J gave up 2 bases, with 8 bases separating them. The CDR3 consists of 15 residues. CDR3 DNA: TGCGCCAGCAGCTTGGATCGGGGAAACACCGGGGAGCTGTTTTTT. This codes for CASSLDRGNTGELFF.

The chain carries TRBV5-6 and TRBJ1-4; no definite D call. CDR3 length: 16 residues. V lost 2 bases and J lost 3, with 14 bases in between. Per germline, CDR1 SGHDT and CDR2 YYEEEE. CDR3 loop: CASSFVRGAPNEKLFF. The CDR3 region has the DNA TGTGCCAGCAGCTTCGTTCGAGGAGCGCCTAATGAAAAACTGTTTTTT.

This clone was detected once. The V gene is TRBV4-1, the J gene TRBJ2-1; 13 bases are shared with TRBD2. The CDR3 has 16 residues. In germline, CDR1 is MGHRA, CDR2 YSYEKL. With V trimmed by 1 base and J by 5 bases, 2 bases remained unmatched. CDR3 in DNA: TGCGCCAGCAGCCAAGCCGGACTAGCGGGAGACAATGAGCAGTTCTTC. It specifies CASSQAGLAGDNEQFF.